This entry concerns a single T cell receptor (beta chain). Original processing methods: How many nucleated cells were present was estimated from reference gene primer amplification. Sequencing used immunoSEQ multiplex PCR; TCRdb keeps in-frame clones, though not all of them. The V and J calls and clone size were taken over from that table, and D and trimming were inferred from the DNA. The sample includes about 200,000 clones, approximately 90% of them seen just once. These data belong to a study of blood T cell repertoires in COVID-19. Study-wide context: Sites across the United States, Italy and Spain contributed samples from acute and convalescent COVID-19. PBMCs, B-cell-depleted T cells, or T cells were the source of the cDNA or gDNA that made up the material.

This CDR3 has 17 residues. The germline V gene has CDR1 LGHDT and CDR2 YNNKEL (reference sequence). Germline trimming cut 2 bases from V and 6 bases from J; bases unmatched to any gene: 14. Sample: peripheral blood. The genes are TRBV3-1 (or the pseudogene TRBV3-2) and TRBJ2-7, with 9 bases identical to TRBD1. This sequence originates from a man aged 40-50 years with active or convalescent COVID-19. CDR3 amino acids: CASSQYGTGGGGGEQYF. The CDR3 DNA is TGTGCCAGCAGCCAATACGGAACAGGGGGCGGGGGCGGCGAGCAGTACTTC.